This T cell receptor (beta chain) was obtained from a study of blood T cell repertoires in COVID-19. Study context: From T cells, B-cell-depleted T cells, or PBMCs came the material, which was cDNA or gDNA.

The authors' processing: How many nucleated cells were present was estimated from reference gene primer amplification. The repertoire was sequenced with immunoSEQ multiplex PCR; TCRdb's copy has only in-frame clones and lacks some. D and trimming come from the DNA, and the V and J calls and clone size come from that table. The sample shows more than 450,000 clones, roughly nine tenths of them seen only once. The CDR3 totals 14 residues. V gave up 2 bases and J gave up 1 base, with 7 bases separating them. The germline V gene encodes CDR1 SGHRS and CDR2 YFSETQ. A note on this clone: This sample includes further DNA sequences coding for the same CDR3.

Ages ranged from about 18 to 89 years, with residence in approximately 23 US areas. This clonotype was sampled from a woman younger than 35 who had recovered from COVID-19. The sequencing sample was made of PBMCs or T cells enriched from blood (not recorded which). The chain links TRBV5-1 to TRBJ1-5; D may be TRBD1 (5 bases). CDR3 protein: CASSFGGSNQPQHF. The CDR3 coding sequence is TGCGCCAGCAGCTTCGGGGGGAGCAATCAGCCCCAGCATTTT.